This T cell receptor beta chain was recorded in a study of metastatic and nonmetastatic thyroid tumors. TCRdb re-called the PCR reads with MiXCR. The sample holds approximately 69,000 clones; about 14% are singletons and the top ten take less than 8.5%. Trimming removed 2 bases at V and 7 bases at J, with 9 bases between. The length of the CDR3 is 13 residues. The germline V gene encodes CDR1 MNHNY and CDR2 SVGAGI (reference sequence). This clone occurred many times. No patient received treatment before thyroid surgery. The chain has TRBV6-6 and TRBJ1-5; no firm D call. Specimen: blood. The receptor comes from a male donor with papillary thyroid cancer or a benign thyroid nodule (not recorded which). Some clones in this sample may be carry-over from other donors' samples. CDR3 DNA: TGTGCCAGCAGTTACGGACCAGGCCAGCCCCAGCATTTT. Amino acid sequence: CASSYGPGQPQHF.